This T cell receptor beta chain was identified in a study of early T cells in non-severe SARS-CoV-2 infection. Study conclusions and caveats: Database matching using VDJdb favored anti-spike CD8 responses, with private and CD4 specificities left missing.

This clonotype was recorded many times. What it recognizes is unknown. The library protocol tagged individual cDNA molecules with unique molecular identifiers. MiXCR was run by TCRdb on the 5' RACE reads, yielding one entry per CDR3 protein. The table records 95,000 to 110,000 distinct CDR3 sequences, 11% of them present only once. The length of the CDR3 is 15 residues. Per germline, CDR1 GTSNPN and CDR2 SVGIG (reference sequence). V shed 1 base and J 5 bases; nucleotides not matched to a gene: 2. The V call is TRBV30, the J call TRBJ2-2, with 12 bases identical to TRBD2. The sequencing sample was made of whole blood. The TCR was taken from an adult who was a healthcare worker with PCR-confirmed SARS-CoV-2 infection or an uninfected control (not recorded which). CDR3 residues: CAWSGLAGDTGELFF. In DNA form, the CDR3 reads TGTGCCTGGAGTGGACTAGCGGGAGATACCGGGGAGCTGTTTTTT.